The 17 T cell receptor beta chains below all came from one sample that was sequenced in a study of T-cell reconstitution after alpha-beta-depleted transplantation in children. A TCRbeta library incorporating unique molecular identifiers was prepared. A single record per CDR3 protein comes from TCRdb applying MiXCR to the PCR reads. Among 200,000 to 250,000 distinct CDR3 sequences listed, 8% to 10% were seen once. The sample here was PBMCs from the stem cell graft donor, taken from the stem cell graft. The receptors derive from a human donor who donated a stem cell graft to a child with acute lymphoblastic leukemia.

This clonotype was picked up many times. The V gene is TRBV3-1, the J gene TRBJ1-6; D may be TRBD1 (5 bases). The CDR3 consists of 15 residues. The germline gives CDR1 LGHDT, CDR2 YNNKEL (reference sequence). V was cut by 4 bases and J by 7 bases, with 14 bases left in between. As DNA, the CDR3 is TGTGCCAGCAGCCCGGGACCAAGAGGGAATTCACCCCTCCACTTT. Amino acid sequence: CASSPGPRGNSPLHF.

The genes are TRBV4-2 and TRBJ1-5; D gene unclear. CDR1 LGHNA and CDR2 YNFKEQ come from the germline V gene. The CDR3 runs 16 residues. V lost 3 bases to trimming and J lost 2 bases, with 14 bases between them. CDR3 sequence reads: CASSHGRIDGNQPQHF. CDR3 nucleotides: TGTGCCAGCAGCCATGGGCGGATTGACGGCAATCAGCCCCAGCATTTT.

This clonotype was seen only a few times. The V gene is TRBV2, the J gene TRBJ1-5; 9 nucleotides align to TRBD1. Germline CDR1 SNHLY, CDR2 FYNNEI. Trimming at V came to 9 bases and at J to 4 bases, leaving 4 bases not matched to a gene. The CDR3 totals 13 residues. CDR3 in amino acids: CASRDRENQPQHF. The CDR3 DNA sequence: TGTGCCAGTAGGGACAGGGAAAATCAGCCCCAGCATTTT.

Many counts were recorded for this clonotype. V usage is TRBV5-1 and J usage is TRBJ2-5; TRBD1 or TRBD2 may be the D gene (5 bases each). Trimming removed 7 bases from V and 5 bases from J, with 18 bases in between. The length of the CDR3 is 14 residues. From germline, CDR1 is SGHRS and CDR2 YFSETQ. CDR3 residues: CASAHRGWEETQYF. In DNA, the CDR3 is TGCGCCAGCGCCCATCGGGGCTGGGAGGAGACCCAGTACTTC.

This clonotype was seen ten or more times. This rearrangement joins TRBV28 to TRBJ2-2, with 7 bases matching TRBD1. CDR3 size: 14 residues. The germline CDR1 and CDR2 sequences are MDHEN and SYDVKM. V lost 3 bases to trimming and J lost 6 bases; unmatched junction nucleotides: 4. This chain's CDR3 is CASSLTGRAGELFF. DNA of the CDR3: TGTGCCAGCAGTTTGACAGGGCGCGCCGGGGAGCTGTTTTTT.

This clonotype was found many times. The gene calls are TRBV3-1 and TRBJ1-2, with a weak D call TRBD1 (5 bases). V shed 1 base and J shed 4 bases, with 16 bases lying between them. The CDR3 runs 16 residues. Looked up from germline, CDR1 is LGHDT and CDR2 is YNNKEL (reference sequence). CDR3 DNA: TGTGCCAGCAGCCAAGTTATGGCGGGACTATTCTATGGCTACACCTTC. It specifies CASSQVMAGLFYGYTF.

The CDR3 sequence: CASSLGDGGYYEQYF. As DNA, the CDR3 is TGTGCCAGCAGCTTAGGGGACGGGGGGTACTACGAGCAGTACTTC. The chain recombines TRBV11-2 with TRBJ2-7; 7 positions match TRBD2. The length of the CDR3 is 15 residues. Germline V gene sequence: CDR1 SGHAT, CDR2 FQNNGV. V was clipped by 1 base and J by 3 bases; unmatched bases: 6.

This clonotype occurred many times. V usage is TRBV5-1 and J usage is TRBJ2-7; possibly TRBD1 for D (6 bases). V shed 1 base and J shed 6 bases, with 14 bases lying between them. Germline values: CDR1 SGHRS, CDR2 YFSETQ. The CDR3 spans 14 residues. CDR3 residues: CASSLSSGVSEQYF. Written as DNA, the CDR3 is TGCGCCAGCAGCTTGAGCTCAGGGGTGAGCGAGCAGTACTTC.

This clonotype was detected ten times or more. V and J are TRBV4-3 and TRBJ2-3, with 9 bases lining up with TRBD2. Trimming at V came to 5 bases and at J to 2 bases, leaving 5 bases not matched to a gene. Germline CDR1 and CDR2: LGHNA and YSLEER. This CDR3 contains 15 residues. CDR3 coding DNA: TGCGCCAGCAGCATCTCTAGCGGGGACACAGATACGCAGTATTTT. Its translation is CASSISSGDTDTQYF.

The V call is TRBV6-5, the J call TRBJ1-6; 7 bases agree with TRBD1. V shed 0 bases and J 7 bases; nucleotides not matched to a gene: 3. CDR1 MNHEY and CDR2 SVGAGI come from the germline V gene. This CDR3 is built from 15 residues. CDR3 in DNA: TGTGCCAGCAGTTACTCTCAGGGGGAGAATTCACCCCTCCACTTT. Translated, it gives CASSYSQGENSPLHF.

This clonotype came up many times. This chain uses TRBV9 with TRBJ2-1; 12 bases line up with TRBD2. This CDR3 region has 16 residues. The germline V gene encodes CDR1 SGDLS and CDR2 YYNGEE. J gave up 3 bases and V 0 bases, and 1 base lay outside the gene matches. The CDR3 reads CASSVGLAGVYNEQFF. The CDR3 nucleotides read TGTGCCAGCAGCGTAGGACTAGCGGGGGTCTACAATGAGCAGTTCTTC.

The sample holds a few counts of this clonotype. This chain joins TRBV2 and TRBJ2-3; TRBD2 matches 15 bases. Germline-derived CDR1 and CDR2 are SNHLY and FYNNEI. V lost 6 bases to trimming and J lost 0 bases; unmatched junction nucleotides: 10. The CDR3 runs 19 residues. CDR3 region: CASRPGLAGGIASTDTQYF. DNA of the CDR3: TGTGCCAGCAGACCGGGACTAGCGGGGGGCATTGCTAGCACAGATACGCAGTATTTT.

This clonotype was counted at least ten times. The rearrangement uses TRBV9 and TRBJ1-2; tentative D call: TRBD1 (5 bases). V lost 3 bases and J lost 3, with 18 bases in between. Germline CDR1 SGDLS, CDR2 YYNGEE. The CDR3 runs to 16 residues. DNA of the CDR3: TGTGCCAGCAGCGGTACCCATGAGGGGACCCACTATGGCTACACCTTC. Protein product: CASSGTHEGTHYGYTF.

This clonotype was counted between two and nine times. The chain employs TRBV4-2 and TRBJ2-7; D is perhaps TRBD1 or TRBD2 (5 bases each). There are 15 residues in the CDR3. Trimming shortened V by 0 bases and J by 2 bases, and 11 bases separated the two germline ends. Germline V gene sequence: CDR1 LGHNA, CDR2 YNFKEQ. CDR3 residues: CASSQDLGETYEQYF. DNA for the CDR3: TGTGCCAGCAGCCAAGATCTGGGGGAGACCTACGAGCAGTACTTC.

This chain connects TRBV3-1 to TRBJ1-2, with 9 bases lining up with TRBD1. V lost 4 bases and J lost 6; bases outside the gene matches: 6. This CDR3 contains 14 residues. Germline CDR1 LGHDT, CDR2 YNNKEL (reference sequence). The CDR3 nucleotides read TGTGCCAGCAGCCTCCGGGACAGGGATAATGGCTACACCTTC. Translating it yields CASSLRDRDNGYTF.

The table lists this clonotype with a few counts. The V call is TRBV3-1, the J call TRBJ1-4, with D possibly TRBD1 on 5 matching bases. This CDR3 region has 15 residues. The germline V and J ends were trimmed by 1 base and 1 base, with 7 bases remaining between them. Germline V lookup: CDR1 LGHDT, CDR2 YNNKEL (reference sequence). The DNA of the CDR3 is TGTGCCAGCAGCCAAGGGGGGATAACTAATGAAAAACTGTTTTTT. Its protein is CASSQGGITNEKLFF.

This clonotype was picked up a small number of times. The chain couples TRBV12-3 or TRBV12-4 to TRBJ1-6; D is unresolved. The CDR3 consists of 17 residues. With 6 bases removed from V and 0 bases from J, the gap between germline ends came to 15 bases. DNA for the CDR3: TGTGCCAGCAGCCCCCAGGTATCAAGCTCCTATAATTCACCCCTCCACTTT. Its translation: CASSPQVSSSYNSPLHF.